This T cell receptor beta chain was retrieved from a study of cytomegalovirus exposure and HLA in healthy donors. Study overall: Of some 360 genotyped donors, 70% to 85% clustered with self-reported Caucasian donors. Whole-study findings and limits: Later, an analysis found that common viral pathogens appeared to be linked with several of the most significant clusters. The study listed some 160 cytomegalovirus-associated TCR beta chains. Sequences of the TCR beta chain were said to predict the HLA-A and HLA-B alleles of most subjects accurately.

From germline, CDR1 is SGHRS and CDR2 YFSETQ. The CDR3 is made up of 16 amino acids. The study ran its PCR with 60 Vbeta and 13 Jbeta primers. TCRdb's table, derived via immunoSEQ multiplex PCR, lists solely in-frame clones and lacks some. The table has 35,000 to 45,000 clones, approximately 86% seen once. A remark on this clone: As yet, its antigen is unknown. The junction shows a germline mismatch at one end, possibly a read error.

The sequence came from a woman under 30 in good health and CMV-seropositive. This chain joins TRBV5-1 and TRBJ1-1; tentatively, D is TRBD1 (5 bases). The material sequenced was PBMCs. CDR3 in DNA: TGTGCCAGCAGCTTGTTCGGGGGGGGAGGGAACACTGAAGCTTTCTTT. It translates to CASSLFGGGGNTEAFF.